This T cell receptor beta chain was sequenced during a study of glioma-infiltrating T cells. CDR3 length: 13 residues. V was shortened by 10 bases and J by 0 bases, with 10 bases between the two germline ends. Germline lookup yields CDR1 MDHEN and CDR2 SYDVKM. Amplification of TCR alpha and beta CDR3 regions from RNA used iRepertoire nested multiplex PCR. MiXCR, applied by TCRdb to the multiplex PCR reads, yields one record per CDR3 protein. The sample yields roughly 350,000 distinct CDR3 sequences, roughly two fifths seen once. On this clonotype: Its antigen is unknown. A read error may be the cause here, since a much bigger clone is one base away.

Regarding the study as a whole: CDR3 overlap between tissue and blood was very small.

Sequencing was performed on glioma tissue, nonneoplastic brain tissue, or PBMCs (not recorded which). V usage is TRBV28 and J usage is TRBJ1-5; D is undetermined. The receptor was derived from a human donor with low-grade glioma or glioblastoma, undergoing nonglioma brain surgery, or in good health (not recorded which). For the CDR3, the DNA is TGTGCCAACAGCGGAAATAGCAATCAGCCCCAGCATTTT. It specifies CANSGNSNQPQHF.